These T cell receptor beta chains were read from a single sample in a study of CD8 T cells in ankylosing spondylitis. TCRdb ran MiXCR on the 5' RACE reads and lists one entry per CDR3 protein. The data contain around 300,000 distinct CDR3 sequences, 11% of them singletons. The sequenced sample was blood, either unsorted or a sorted T cell fraction (not recorded which). The receptors were sampled from a female donor with ankylosing spondylitis or in good health (not recorded which). Each CDR3 is given with its conserved first and last residue. D genes are given only for firm matches. A clone size is listed for some rows: how often the clone was seen (once, few, many), or a class if it is expanded.

many	-	TRBV20-1	TRBJ1-6	CSASTSTDNSPLHF	TGCAGTGCTAGTACTTCGACCGATAATTCACCCCTCCACTTT
-	-	TRBV20-1	TRBJ1-4	CSARDMRSEKLFF	TGCAGTGCTAGAGATATGAGGAGTGAAAAACTGTTTTTT
-	-	TRBV6-5	TRBJ2-7	CASSYSRLASYEQNF	TGTGCCAGCAGTTACAGTAGGCTAGCATCCTACGAGCAGAACTTC
many	TRBD1	TRBV27	TRBJ2-7	CASSNRQGSEQYF	TGTGCCAGCAGTAACCGACAGGGTAGCGAGCAGTACTTC
many	-	TRBV9	TRBJ1-1	CASSVEAWWSTEAFF	TGTGCCAGCAGCGTAGAGGCCTGGTGGAGCACTGAAGCTTTCTTT
-	-	TRBV6-1	TRBJ1-6	CASSERQVGDSPLHF	TGTGCCAGCAGTGAACGACAGGTTGGAGATTCACCCCTCCACTTT
few	-	TRBV7-2	TRBJ1-1	CASSKDLMNTEAFF	TGTGCCAGCAGCAAGGACCTTATGAACACTGAAGCTTTCTTT
few	TRBD1	TRBV18	TRBJ2-7	CASSPLPGQGRHEQYF	TGTGCCAGCTCACCACTTCCGGGACAGGGGCGCCACGAGCAGTACTTC
many	TRBD1	TRBV20-1	TRBJ2-6	CSASGDSPISGANVLTF	TGCAGTGCTAGCGGGGACAGTCCCATCTCTGGGGCCAACGTCCTGACTTTC
many	TRBD1	TRBV15	TRBJ1-4	CATSRAGDREREKLFF	TGTGCCACCAGCAGAGCAGGTGACAGGGAAAGAGAAAAACTGTTTTTT
few	-	TRBV7-8	TRBJ1-3	CASSLQGRPSSGNTIYF	TGTGCCAGCAGCTTGCAGGGGAGGCCGAGCTCTGGAAACACCATATATTTT
many	-	TRBV24-1	TRBJ2-3	CATSARGSTDTQYF	TGTGCCACCAGTGCCCGAGGGTCCACAGATACGCAGTATTTT
many	-	TRBV20-1	TRBJ2-3	CSARGSAQITDTQYF	TGCAGTGCTAGAGGGTCGGCACAGATTACGGATACGCAGTATTTT
-	-	TRBV18	TRBJ2-7	CASSRGALSNEQYF	TGTGCCAGCTCACGGGGGGCGTTAAGCAACGAGCAGTACTTC
many	-	TRBV9	TRBJ1-3	CASSAGTAGNTIYF	TGTGCCAGCAGTGCCGGGACCGCTGGAAACACCATATATTTT
-	TRBD2	TRBV28	TRBJ2-6	CASSLSSGGAGANVLTF	TGTGCCAGCAGTTTATCGAGTGGGGGGGCTGGGGCCAACGTCCTGACTTTC
-	-	TRBV12-5	TRBJ1-2	CASGLPPGGDTF	TGTGCTAGTGGTTTGCCCCCAGGTGGCGACACCTTC
-	-	TRBV7-8	TRBJ2-5	CASSLEKTGPQETQYF	TGTGCCAGCAGCTTAGAGAAGACGGGGCCCCAAGAGACCCAGTACTTC
few	-	TRBV20-1	TRBJ2-7	CSARDPGQGPYEQYF	TGCAGTGCTAGAGACCCTGGGCAGGGACCCTACGAGCAGTACTTC
many	TRBD2	TRBV5-1	TRBJ2-3	CASSLESSGDLTQYF	TGCGCCAGCAGCTTGGAGTCTAGCGGGGACCTTACGCAGTATTTT
few	-	TRBV5-1	TRBJ2-1	CASGAPGYNEQFF	TGCGCCAGCGGGGCACCGGGCTACAATGAGCAGTTCTTC
many	TRBD2	TRBV20-1	TRBJ2-7	CSAQTSSGSTYEQYF	TGCAGTGCTCAAACCTCTAGCGGGAGTACTTACGAGCAGTACTTC
many	-	TRBV12-3/TRBV12-4	TRBJ2-3	CASSEPRRFTDTQYF	TGTGCCAGCAGCGAACCTAGGCGGTTCACAGATACGCAGTATTTT
many	-	TRBV28	TRBJ2-7	CATRRGHKAYEQYF	TGTGCCACCCGACGGGGACACAAGGCTTACGAGCAGTACTTC
-	-	TRBV5-6	TRBJ2-3	CASSFMTLETDTQYF	TGTGCCAGCAGCTTTATGACATTGGAGACAGATACGCAGTATTTT
few	-	TRBV7-9	TRBJ1-3	CASSLEVSGNTIYF	TGTGCCAGCAGCTTAGAGGTCTCTGGAAACACCATATATTTT
few	-	TRBV5-4	TRBJ2-3	CASSSGRTSTDTQYF	TGTGCCAGCAGCTCCGGTAGAACTAGCACAGATACGCAGTATTTT
many	-	TRBV9	TRBJ1-6	CASSLSGSSNSPLHF	TGTGCCAGCAGCCTATCCGGCAGCAGTAATTCACCCCTCCACTTT
-	-	TRBV18	TRBJ2-7	CASSPRRTYEQYF	TGTGCCAGCTCACCACGGAGAACCTACGAGCAGTACTTC